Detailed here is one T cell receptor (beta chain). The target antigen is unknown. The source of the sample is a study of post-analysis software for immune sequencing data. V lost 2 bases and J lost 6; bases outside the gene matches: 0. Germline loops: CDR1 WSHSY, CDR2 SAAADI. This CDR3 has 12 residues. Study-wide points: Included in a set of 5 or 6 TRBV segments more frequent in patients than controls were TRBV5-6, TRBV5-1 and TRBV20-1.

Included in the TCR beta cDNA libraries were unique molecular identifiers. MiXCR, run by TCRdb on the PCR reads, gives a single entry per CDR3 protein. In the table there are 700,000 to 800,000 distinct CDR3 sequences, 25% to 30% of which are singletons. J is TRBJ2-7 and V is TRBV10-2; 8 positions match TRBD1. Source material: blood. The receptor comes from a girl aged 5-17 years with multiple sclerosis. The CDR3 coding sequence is TGCGCCAGCAGTGAGGGACAGGGCGAGCAGTACTTC. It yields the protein CASSEGQGEQYF.